This T cell receptor beta chain emerged from a study of T cell responses to AZD1222 COVID-19 vaccine. Study background: Pooled in the analysis were second doses at about 4 or about 12 weeks. General observations from the study: When two AZD1222 doses had been given, Spike-specific TCR breadth and depth rose. White British people made up most donors, females outnumbered males, and clonal diversity was possibly underestimated.

Profiled with immunoSEQ multiplex PCR; TCRdb holds only in-frame clones, not every one. The data contain some 150,000 clones, around nine tenths of them singletons. Concerning this clone: Its cognate antigen is unknown.

Germline CDR1 and CDR2: LGHNA and YNFKEQ. The CDR3 consists of 17 residues. V lost 1 base to trimming and J lost 1 base; unmatched junction nucleotides: 7. The sequencing here drew on peripheral blood, taken on day 0 of AZD1222 vaccination. The V call is TRBV4-2, the J call TRBJ2-4, with 7 bases matching TRBD1. The sequence came from an adult in good health. This chain's CDR3 is CASSQGEGAGAKNIQYF. The CDR3 DNA follows: TGTGCCAGCAGCCAAGGAGAGGGGGCCGGGGCCAAAAACATTCAGTACTTC.